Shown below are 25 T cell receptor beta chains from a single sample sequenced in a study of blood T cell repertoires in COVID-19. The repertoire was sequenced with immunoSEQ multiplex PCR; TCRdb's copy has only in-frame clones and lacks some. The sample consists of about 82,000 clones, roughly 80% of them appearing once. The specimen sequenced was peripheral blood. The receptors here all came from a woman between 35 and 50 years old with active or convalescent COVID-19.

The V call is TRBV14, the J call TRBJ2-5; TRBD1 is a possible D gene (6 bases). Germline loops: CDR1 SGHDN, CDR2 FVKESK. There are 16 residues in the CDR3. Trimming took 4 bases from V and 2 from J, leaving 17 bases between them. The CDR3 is CASSLQGLRGQETQYF. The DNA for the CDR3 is TGTGCCAGCAGCCTTCAGGGGCTCAGGGGTCAAGAGACCCAGTACTTC.

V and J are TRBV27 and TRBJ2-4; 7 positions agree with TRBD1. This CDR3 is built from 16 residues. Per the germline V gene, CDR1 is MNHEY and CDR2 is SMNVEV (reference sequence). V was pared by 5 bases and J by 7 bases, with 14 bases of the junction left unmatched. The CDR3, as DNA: TGTGCCAGCAGTCCACATCTAGGGGGCGGTGGGAACATTCAGTACTTC. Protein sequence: CASSPHLGGGGNIQYF.

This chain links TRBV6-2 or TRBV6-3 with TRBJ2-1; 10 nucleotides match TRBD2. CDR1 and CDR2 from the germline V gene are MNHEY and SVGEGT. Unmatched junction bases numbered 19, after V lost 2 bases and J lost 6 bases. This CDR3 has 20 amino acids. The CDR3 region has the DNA TGTGCCAGCAGTTACGTAGGACTTAGCCTAGCGGGGGCCTTTACCAATGAGCAGTTCTTC. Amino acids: CASSYVGLSLAGAFTNEQFF.

CDR3 nucleotide sequence: TGTGCCAGCAGCTTGGGGGGGCCTGGGGAGACCCAGTACTTC. Translated: CASSLGGPGETQYF. The rearrangement joins TRBV7-7 to TRBJ2-5; perhaps TRBD2 as D (7 bases). This CDR3 is 14 amino acids long. Between the trimmed V and J ends, which lost 3 bases and 5 bases, there was a span of 13 bases. Germline assignment: CDR1 SSHAT and CDR2 FNYEAQ (reference sequence). Using reference TRBV7-7 and TRBJ2-5 for the parts outside the CDR3, the full variable domain is GAGVSQSPRYKVTKRGQDVTLRCDPISSHATLYWYQQALGQGPEFLTYFNYEAQPDKSGLPSDRFSAERPEGSISTLTIQRTEQRDSAMYRCASSLGGPGETQYFGPGTRLLVL.

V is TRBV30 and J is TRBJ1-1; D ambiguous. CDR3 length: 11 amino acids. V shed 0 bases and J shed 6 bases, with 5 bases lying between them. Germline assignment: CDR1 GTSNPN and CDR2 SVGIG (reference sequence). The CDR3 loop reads CAWSVQSEAFF. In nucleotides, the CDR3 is TGTGCCTGGAGTGTACAGTCTGAAGCTTTCTTT.

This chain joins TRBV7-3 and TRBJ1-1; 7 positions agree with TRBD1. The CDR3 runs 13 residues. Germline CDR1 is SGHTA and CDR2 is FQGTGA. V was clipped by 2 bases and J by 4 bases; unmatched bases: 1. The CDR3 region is CASSLSGGTEAFF. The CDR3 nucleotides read TGTGCCAGCAGCTTATCAGGGGGCACTGAAGCTTTCTTT.

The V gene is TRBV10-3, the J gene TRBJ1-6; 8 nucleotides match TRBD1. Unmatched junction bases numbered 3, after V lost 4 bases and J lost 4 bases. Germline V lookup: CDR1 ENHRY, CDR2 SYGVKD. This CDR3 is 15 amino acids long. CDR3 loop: CAISGTGWYNSPLHF. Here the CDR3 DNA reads TGTGCCATCAGTGGGACAGGGTGGTATAATTCACCCCTCCACTTT.

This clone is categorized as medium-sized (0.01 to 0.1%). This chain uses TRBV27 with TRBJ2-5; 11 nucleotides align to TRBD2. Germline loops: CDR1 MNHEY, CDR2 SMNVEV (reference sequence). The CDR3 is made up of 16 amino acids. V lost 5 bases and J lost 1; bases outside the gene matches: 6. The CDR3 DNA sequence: TGTGCCAGCAGTCAAGGACTAGCGGGCCTCCAAGAGACCCAGTACTTC. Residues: CASSQGLAGLQETQYF.

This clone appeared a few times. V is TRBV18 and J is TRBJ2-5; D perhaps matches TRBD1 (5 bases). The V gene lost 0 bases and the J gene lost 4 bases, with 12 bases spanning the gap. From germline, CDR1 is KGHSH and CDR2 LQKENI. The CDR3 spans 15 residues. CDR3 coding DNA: TGTGCCAGCTCACCACCAGGCAGGGAACGAGAGACCCAGTACTTC. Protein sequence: CASSPPGRERETQYF.

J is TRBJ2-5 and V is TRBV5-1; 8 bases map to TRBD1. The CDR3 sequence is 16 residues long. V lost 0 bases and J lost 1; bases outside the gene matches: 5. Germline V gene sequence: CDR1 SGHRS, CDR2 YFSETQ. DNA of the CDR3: TGCGCCAGCAGCTTGGCCTCCGGACAGGGCCAAGAGACCCAGTACTTC. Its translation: CASSLASGQGQETQYF.

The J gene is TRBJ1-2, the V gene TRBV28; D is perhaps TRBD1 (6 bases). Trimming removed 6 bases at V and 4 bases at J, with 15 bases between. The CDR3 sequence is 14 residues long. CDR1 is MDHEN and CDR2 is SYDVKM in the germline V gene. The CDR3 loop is CASSYSGGLYGYTF. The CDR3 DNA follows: TGTGCCAGCAGCTACTCGGGGGGCCTCTATGGCTACACCTTC.

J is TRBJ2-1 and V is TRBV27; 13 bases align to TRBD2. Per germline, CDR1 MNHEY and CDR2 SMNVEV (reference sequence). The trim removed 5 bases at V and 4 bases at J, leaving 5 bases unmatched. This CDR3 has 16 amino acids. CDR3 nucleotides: TGTGCCAGCAGTCCGGGACTAGCGGGGTTTTACAATGAGCAGTTCTTC. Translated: CASSPGLAGFYNEQFF.

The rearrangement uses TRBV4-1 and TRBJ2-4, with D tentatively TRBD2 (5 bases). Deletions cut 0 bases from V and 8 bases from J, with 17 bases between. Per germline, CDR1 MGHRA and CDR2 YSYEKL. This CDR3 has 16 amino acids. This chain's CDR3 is CASSQEGGGQEDIQYF. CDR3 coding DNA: TGCGCCAGCAGCCAAGAAGGCGGCGGGCAGGAGGACATTCAGTACTTC.

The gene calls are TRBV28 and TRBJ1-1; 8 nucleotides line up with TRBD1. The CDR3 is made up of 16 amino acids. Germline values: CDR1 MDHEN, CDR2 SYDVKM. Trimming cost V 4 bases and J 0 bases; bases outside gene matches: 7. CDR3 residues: CASSSRTGPMNTEAFF. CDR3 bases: TGTGCCAGCAGTTCCCGGACAGGGCCGATGAACACTGAAGCTTTCTTT.

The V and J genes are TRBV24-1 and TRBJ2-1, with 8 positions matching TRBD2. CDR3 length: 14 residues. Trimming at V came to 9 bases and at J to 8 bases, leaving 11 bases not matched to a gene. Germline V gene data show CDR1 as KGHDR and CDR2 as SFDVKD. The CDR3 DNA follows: TGTGCCACCCGTACGGGAGGGCCTTTCGATGAGCAGTTCTTC. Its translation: CATRTGGPFDEQFF.

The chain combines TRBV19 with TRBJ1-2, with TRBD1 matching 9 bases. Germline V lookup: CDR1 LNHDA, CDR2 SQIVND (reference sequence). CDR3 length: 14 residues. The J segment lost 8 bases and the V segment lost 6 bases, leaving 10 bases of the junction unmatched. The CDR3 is CASSNAGTGSGYTF. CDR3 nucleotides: TGTGCCAGTAGCAACGCCGGGACAGGGAGCGGCTACACCTTC.

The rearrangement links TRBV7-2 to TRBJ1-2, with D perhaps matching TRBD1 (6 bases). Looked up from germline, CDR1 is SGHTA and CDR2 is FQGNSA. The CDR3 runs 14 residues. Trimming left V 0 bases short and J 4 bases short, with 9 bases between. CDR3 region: CASSLAQGGYGYTF. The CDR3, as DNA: TGTGCCAGCAGCTTAGCGCAAGGGGGCTATGGCTACACCTTC.

Written as DNA, the CDR3 is TGCAGTGCAATGGCGGTTGGGCCCCAGCATTTT. It codes for CSAMAVGPQHF. The rearrangement links TRBV20-1 to TRBJ1-5, with D unresolved. Trimming removed 6 bases from V and 9 bases from J, with 12 bases in between. CDR1 and CDR2 (germline): DFQATT, SNEGSKA (reference sequence). The CDR3 extends over 11 amino acids.

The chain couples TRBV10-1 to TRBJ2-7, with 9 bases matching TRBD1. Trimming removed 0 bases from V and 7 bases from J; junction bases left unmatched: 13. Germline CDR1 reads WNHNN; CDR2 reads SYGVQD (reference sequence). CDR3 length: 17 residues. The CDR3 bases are TGCGCCAGCAGTGAGTCACAGGGGGCGCCGGGGGCTAGTGAGCAGTACTTC. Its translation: CASSESQGAPGASEQYF.

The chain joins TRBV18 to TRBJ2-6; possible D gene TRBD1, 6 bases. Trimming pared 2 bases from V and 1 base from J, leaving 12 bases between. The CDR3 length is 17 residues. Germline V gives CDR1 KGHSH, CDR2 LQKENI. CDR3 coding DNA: TGTGCCAGCTCACCAGGCAGGGGTAATTCTGGGGCCAACGTCCTGACTTTC. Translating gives CASSPGRGNSGANVLTF.

CDR3 region: CASSIGHNTGELFF. The CDR3 DNA reads TGCGCCAGCAGCATTGGACACAACACCGGGGAGCTGTTTTTT. The chain is built from TRBV4-3 and TRBJ2-2, with D possibly TRBD1 on 5 matching bases. V lost 5 bases and J lost 2, with 9 bases in between. The germline gives CDR1 LGHNA, CDR2 YSLEER. The CDR3 runs to 14 residues.

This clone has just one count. CDR3 region: CASSPSGNTEAFF. As DNA, the CDR3 is TGTGCCAGTAGTCCCTCGGGGAACACTGAAGCTTTCTTT. J is TRBJ1-1 and V is TRBV19, with D unresolved. This CDR3 spans 13 amino acids. V was pared by 5 bases and J by 1 base, with 8 bases between. The germline gives CDR1 LNHDA, CDR2 SQIVND (reference sequence).

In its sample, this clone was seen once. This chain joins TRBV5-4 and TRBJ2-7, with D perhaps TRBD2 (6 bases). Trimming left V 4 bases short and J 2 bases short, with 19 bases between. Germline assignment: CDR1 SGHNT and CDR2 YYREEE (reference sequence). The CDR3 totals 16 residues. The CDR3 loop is CASSLTSGTRPYEQYF. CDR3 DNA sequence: TGTGCCAGCAGCCTGACCTCCGGGACTCGACCCTACGAGCAGTACTTC.

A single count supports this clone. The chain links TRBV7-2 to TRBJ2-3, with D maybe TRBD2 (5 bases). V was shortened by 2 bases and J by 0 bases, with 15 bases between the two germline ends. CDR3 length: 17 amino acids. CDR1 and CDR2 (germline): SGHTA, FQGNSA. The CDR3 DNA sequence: TGTGCCAGCAGCTTATGGGCCACTGCGGGTAGCACAGATACGCAGTATTTT. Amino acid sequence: CASSLWATAGSTDTQYF.

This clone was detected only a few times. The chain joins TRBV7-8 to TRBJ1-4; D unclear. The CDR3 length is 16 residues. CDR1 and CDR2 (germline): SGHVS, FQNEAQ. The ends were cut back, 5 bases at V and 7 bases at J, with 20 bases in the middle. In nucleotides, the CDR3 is TGTGCCAGCAGCGCCAGGCGGGAGGATCACCCTGAAAAACTGTTTTTT. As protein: CASSARREDHPEKLFF.